This paragraph reports one TCR beta chain. Its antigen is not identified. Trimming left V 8 bases short and J 0 bases short, with 12 bases between. In germline, CDR1 is MNHEY, CDR2 SMNVEV (reference sequence). The CDR3 is made up of 14 amino acids. TCRdb's table, derived via immunoSEQ multiplex PCR, lists solely in-frame clones and lacks some. The table lists tens of thousands of clones, around 80% of them singletons. The source of the sample is a study of OX40 agonist ivuxolimab in advanced cancers. Study-wide background: Patients received ivuxolimab, an agonistic anti-OX40 (CD134) antibody.

Whole-study findings and limits: With doses of 0.1-3.0 mg/kg, partial responders showed among the lowest clonal expansion.

The sequencing here drew on CD4+ or CD8+ T cells sorted from blood, taken in a trial of the OX40 agonist ivuxolimab. This receptor was identified in an adult with an advanced solid tumor such as melanoma, head and neck, liver or kidney cancer. V and J are TRBV27 and TRBJ2-3; D gene uncertain. The CDR3 DNA is TGTGCCAGCCAGAAGATCACTAGCACAGATACGCAGTATTTT. Its translation: CASQKITSTDTQYF.